This entry lists 29 T cell receptor beta chains sequenced from one sample in a study of shared clonotypes between healthy human individuals. The protocol was immunoSEQ multiplex PCR, while the TCRdb copy is restricted to in-frame clones and leaves out a portion. The table has 2.3 million or so clones, 90% to 95% seen once. Sequenced sample: naive CD4+ T cells from PBMCs. Specified subset: CD45RA+ positively selected. The receptors come from a man aged 18 to 30 in good health. Some clones in this sample may be carry-over from other donors' samples.

The V call is TRBV28, the J call TRBJ1-1; 9 bases agree with TRBD1. This CDR3 has 17 residues. V dropped 1 base and J dropped 2; count of bases not matched to a gene: 8. Germline loops: CDR1 MDHEN, CDR2 SYDVKM. The CDR3 region is CASSLLGTGRGNTEAFF. The DNA of the CDR3 is TGTGCCAGCAGTTTATTAGGGACAGGGCGGGGAAACACTGAAGCTTTCTTT.

The V gene is TRBV7-9, the J gene TRBJ1-1; the D is unclear. Germline loops: CDR1 SEHNR, CDR2 FQNEAQ (reference sequence). The CDR3 covers 14 residues. Trimming shortened V by 5 bases and J by 4 bases, and 14 bases separated the two germline ends. This CDR3 reads CASSLTGVATEAFF. CDR3 DNA: TGTGCCAGCAGCCTTACCGGGGTCGCCACTGAAGCTTTCTTT. The full variable domain, with the rest looked up from reference TRBV7-9 and TRBJ1-1, is DTGVSQNPRHKITKRGQNVTFRCDPISEHNRLYWYRQTLGQGPEFLTYFQNEAQLEKSRLLSDRFSAERPKGSFSTLEIQRTEQGDSAMYLCASSLTGVATEAFFGQGTRLTVV.

The chain is built from TRBV11-2 and TRBJ1-1, with a tentative D call TRBD1 (5 bases). This CDR3 is built from 13 residues. V was cut by 6 bases and J by 0 bases, with 8 bases left in between. Germline assignment: CDR1 SGHAT and CDR2 FQNNGV. The DNA for the CDR3 is TGTGCCAGCAGGGAGGGACTGAACACTGAAGCTTTCTTT. Its protein is CASREGLNTEAFF.

V is TRBV9 and J is TRBJ1-1, with D maybe TRBD1 (6 bases). V was trimmed by 3 bases and J by 1 base, leaving 13 bases between them. The CDR3 length is 15 residues. Germline V gene sequence: CDR1 SGDLS, CDR2 YYNGEE. The CDR3 DNA follows: TGTGCCAGCAGCGCAATCTCGGACAGGAACACTGAAGCTTTCTTT. It codes for CASSAISDRNTEAFF.

This clone was counted a single time. The CDR3 bases are TGCGCCAGCAGCTTGCCCGGACTAGCGGGAGGGCCTAACGAGCAGTACTTC. This codes for CASSLPGLAGGPNEQYF. The J gene is TRBJ2-7, the V gene TRBV5-1; TRBD2 agrees at 15 bases. The J segment lost 5 bases and the V segment lost 1 base, leaving 7 bases of the junction unmatched. Per germline, CDR1 SGHRS and CDR2 YFSETQ. This CDR3 has 17 residues.

This rearrangement joins TRBV5-1 to TRBJ2-3; TRBD1 matches at 7 bases. CDR3 length equals 15 residues. Trimming removed 2 bases from V and 4 bases from J; junction bases left unmatched: 7. Looked up from germline, CDR1 is SGHRS and CDR2 is YFSETQ. Here the CDR3 reads CASSLTGEGADTQYF. Here the CDR3 DNA reads TGCGCCAGCAGCTTAACAGGGGAAGGGGCAGATACGCAGTATTTT.

This rearrangement joins TRBV27 to TRBJ2-7; D is unclear. Germline V lookup: CDR1 MNHEY, CDR2 SMNVEV (reference sequence). The ends were cut back, 6 bases at V and 2 bases at J, with 14 bases in the middle. The CDR3 sequence is 14 residues long. CDR3 DNA: TGTGCCAGCAGGATTGACCGGCTAACCTACGAGCAGTACTTC. Translated, it gives CASRIDRLTYEQYF.

This chain joins TRBV29-1 and TRBJ2-7, with a weak D call TRBD1 (8 bases). In germline, CDR1 is SQVTM, CDR2 ANQGSEA. Between the trimmed V and J ends, which lost 5 bases and 6 bases, there was a span of 17 bases. The CDR3 contains 13 residues. DNA of the CDR3: TGCAGCGTTTACAGGGGGGGCTGGGGCGAGCAGTACTTC. Amino acid sequence: CSVYRGGWGEQYF.

The rearrangement joins TRBV2 to TRBJ2-4, with 8 bases that match TRBD2. The CDR3 spans 13 residues. The ends lost 8 bases at V and 3 bases at J; junction bases unmatched: 3. Germline CDR1 reads SNHLY; CDR2 reads FYNNEI. The CDR3 nucleotides are TGTGCCAGCGCGGGAGGCTACAAAAACATTCAGTACTTC. Translating gives CASAGGYKNIQYF.

V and J are TRBV28 and TRBJ1-2, with a weak D call TRBD1 (5 bases). Trimming took 6 bases from V and 4 from J, leaving 9 bases between them. Germline loops: CDR1 MDHEN, CDR2 SYDVKM. This CDR3 is 12 amino acids long. This chain's CDR3 is CASRSGAYGYTF. The CDR3 DNA is TGTGCCAGCAGATCCGGGGCCTATGGCTACACCTTC.

The chain joins TRBV15 to TRBJ1-1; D gene unclear. Germline assignment: CDR1 LNHNV and CDR2 YYDKDF (reference sequence). Trimming removed 0 bases at V and 2 bases at J, with 16 bases between. The CDR3 covers 17 residues. CDR3 region: CATSREKTTYRNTEAFF. CDR3 sequence (DNA): TGTGCCACCAGCAGAGAAAAAACGACCTATCGAAACACTGAAGCTTTCTTT.

J is TRBJ2-4 and V is TRBV6-1; D may be TRBD1 or TRBD2 (5 bases each). The V end was cut by 0 bases, the J end by 4 bases, with 22 bases between. The CDR3 contains 19 residues. Germline CDR1 MNHNS, CDR2 SASEGT. CDR3 sequence: CASSEALPSRGGGKNIQYF. CDR3 sequence (DNA): TGTGCCAGCAGTGAAGCGTTACCCTCGAGGGGTGGCGGGAAAAACATTCAGTACTTC.

V gene TRBV25-1 combines with J gene TRBJ2-3; D is undetermined. Trimming took off 5 bases at V and 4 bases at J, with 7 bases between the two ends. The CDR3 extends over 12 amino acids. Germline-derived CDR1 and CDR2 are MGHDK and SYGVNS. CDR3 nucleotides: TGTGCCAGCAGTACATCCGCAGATACGCAGTATTTT. Translation gives CASSTSADTQYF.

J is TRBJ2-1 and V is TRBV5-1; TRBD2 agrees at 14 bases. Germline CDR1 and CDR2: SGHRS and YFSETQ. The CDR3 covers 16 residues. The V and J ends lost 3 bases and 5 bases, in that order; junction bases with no gene match: 4. The CDR3 DNA sequence: TGCGCCAGCAGCTGGGGACTAGCGGGAGACGACAATGAGCAGTTCTTC. Translating it yields CASSWGLAGDDNEQFF.

This chain joins TRBV2 and TRBJ2-7, with 12 bases matching TRBD1. Trimming took 8 bases from V and 6 from J; bases not matched to a gene: 5. The CDR3 has 13 residues. The germline CDR1 and CDR2 sequences are SNHLY and FYNNEI. The CDR3 is CASVGTGGGEQYF. The CDR3 nucleotides read TGTGCCAGCGTCGGGACAGGGGGCGGCGAGCAGTACTTC.

This chain joins TRBV11-2 and TRBJ2-7, with 7 bases identical to TRBD2. CDR1 is SGHAT and CDR2 is FQNNGV in the germline V gene. The CDR3 has 18 amino acids. Trimming removed 5 bases from V and 3 bases from J; junction bases left unmatched: 19. The CDR3 sequence: CASSPRPGPSGHSYEQYF. CDR3 sequence (DNA): TGTGCCAGCAGCCCCCGCCCCGGCCCTAGCGGCCACAGCTACGAGCAGTACTTC.

This chain uses TRBV5-1 with TRBJ2-1, with D hard to call. Looked up from germline, CDR1 is SGHRS and CDR2 is YFSETQ. V was shortened by 0 bases and J by 2 bases, with 12 bases between the two germline ends. The CDR3 is made up of 16 amino acids. The CDR3 sequence is CASSLVVGGPYNEQFF. CDR3 in DNA: TGCGCCAGCAGCTTGGTGGTCGGCGGACCCTACAATGAGCAGTTCTTC. The entire variable domain, with the rest obtained from reference TRBV5-1 and TRBJ2-1, is as follows: KAGVTQTPRYLIKTRGQQVTLSCSPISGHRSVSWYQQTPGQGLQFLFEYFSETQRNKGNFPGRFSGRQFSNSRSEMNVSTLELGDSALYLCASSLVVGGPYNEQFFGPGTRLTVL.

The chain carries TRBV12-5 and TRBJ1-1; D may be TRBD1 (5 bases). Per the germline V gene, CDR1 is LGHNT and CDR2 is FRNRAP. The CDR3 covers 13 residues. V was cut by 7 bases and J by 6 bases, with 15 bases left in between. In nucleotides, the CDR3 is TGTGCTAGTGTAAAATGGGGGAGACCTGAAGCTTTCTTT. Protein product: CASVKWGRPEAFF.

This chain joins TRBV9 and TRBJ1-1; D unclear. Germline CDR1 and CDR2: SGDLS and YYNGEE. CDR3 length equals 14 residues. V lost 0 bases to trimming and J lost 4 bases, with 10 bases between them. The CDR3 DNA reads as TGTGCCAGCAGCGTAGCTAGGGAGGTCACTGAAGCTTTCTTT. Translated: CASSVAREVTEAFF. The whole variable domain, filled in from reference TRBV9 and TRBJ1-1, reads DSGVTQTPKHLITATGQRVTLRCSPRSGDLSVYWYQQSLDQGLQFLIQYYNGEERAKGNILERFSAQQFPDLHSELNLSSLELGDSALYFCASSVAREVTEAFFGQGTRLTVV.

The V and J genes are TRBV2 and TRBJ2-2; D remains unclear. Germline loops: CDR1 SNHLY, CDR2 FYNNEI. V was pared by 4 bases and J by 5 bases, with 5 bases between. The CDR3 has 12 residues. This CDR3 is CASSGETGELFF. CDR3 sequence (DNA): TGTGCCAGCAGTGGAGAGACCGGGGAGCTGTTTTTT.

CDR3 protein: CASSFLSAASGIRYEQYF. CDR3 nucleotide sequence: TGTGCCAGCAGTTTCCTTTCGGCGGCTAGCGGGATTAGGTACGAGCAGTACTTC. This chain links TRBV28 with TRBJ2-7; 9 bases map to TRBD2. V shed 3 bases and J 4 bases; nucleotides not matched to a gene: 16. In germline, CDR1 is MDHEN, CDR2 SYDVKM. The CDR3 runs 18 residues.

The chain links TRBV7-9 to TRBJ1-2, with 9 bases that match TRBD1. The CDR3 has 17 amino acids. J lost 5 bases, V lost 5 bases, and 15 bases had no gene match. Germline CDR1 is SEHNR and CDR2 is FQNEAQ (reference sequence). The CDR3 nucleotides are TGTGCCAGCAGCCAAGGGACAGGGTTTTCGGATAGGTATGGCTACACCTTC. Its protein is CASSQGTGFSDRYGYTF. Full variable domain (missing parts from reference TRBV7-9 and TRBJ1-2): DTGVSQNPRHKITKRGQNVTFRCDPISEHNRLYWYRQTLGQGPEFLTYFQNEAQLEKSRLLSDRFSAERPKGSFSTLEIQRTEQGDSAMYLCASSQGTGFSDRYGYTFGSGTRLTVV.

As regards this clone: One junction end disagrees with the germline gene, perhaps due to a read error. The genes are TRBV6-1 and TRBJ2-1, with 7 bases identical to TRBD2. The germline CDR1 and CDR2 sequences are MNHNS and SASEGT. The CDR3 consists of 15 residues. As DNA, the CDR3 is TGTGCCAGCAGCGAAGGTTTGGGGACTAAGAATGAGCAGTTCTTC. It is translated as CASSEGLGTKNEQFF.

The chain employs TRBV27 and TRBJ2-3, with TRBD2 identical over 9 bases. The CDR3 covers 19 residues. V trimming: 7 bases; J trimming: 0 bases; junction bases outside the gene matches: 17. CDR1 is MNHEY and CDR2 is SMNVEV in the germline V gene (reference sequence). CDR3 amino acids: CASTHWTGRSGGSTDTQYF. The CDR3 DNA is TGTGCCAGCACACACTGGACGGGTCGAAGCGGGGGGAGCACAGATACGCAGTATTTT.

J is TRBJ1-2 and V is TRBV29-1, with 10 bases matching TRBD1. This CDR3 comprises 12 residues. The V gene's germline CDR1 is SQVTM and CDR2 ANQGSEA. The ends lost 3 bases at V and 6 bases at J; junction bases unmatched: 1. This CDR3 reads CSVDGQGDGYTF. DNA for the CDR3: TGCAGCGTTGACGGACAGGGGGATGGCTACACCTTC. The complete variable domain, with remaining parts taken from reference TRBV29-1 and TRBJ1-2, reads SAVISQKPSRDICQRGTSLTIQCQVDSQVTMMFWYRQQPGQSLTLIATANQGSEATYESGFVIDKFPISRPNLTFSTLTVSNMSPEDSSIYLCSVDGQGDGYTFGSGTRLTVV.

V is TRBV5-1 and J is TRBJ2-7; 7 positions agree with TRBD1. Germline V gives CDR1 SGHRS, CDR2 YFSETQ. V gave up 3 bases and J gave up 2 bases; unmatched junction bases: 5. The CDR3 has 14 residues. The CDR3 nucleotides read TGCGCCAGCAGCTGGACAGGACAGGCCTACGAGCAGTACTTC. Its protein product is CASSWTGQAYEQYF.

The chain combines TRBV5-1 with TRBJ1-5, with TRBD1 matching over 9 bases. The CDR3 covers 13 residues. The germline CDR1 and CDR2 sequences are SGHRS and YFSETQ. V was pared by 7 bases and J by 6 bases, with 5 bases of the junction left unmatched. The CDR3, as DNA: TGCGCCAGCCGGGACAGGGTGGGTCAGCCCCAGCATTTT. It translates to CASRDRVGQPQHF.

The V call is TRBV7-3, the J call TRBJ2-5; 8 bases fit TRBD1. The V gene's germline CDR1 is SGHTA and CDR2 FQGTGA. The CDR3 length is 14 residues. V was clipped by 5 bases and J by 5 bases; unmatched bases: 7. The CDR3 reads CASSPDRAQETQYF. The CDR3 DNA is TGTGCCAGCAGCCCGGACAGGGCGCAGGAGACCCAGTACTTC.

Regarding this clone: Other DNA sequences in this specimen translate into the identical CDR3. The chain uses TRBV7-3 and TRBJ1-1; possibly TRBD1 for D (6 bases). Germline V gene data show CDR1 as SGHTA and CDR2 as FQGTGA. The germline V and J ends were trimmed by 2 bases and 4 bases, with 8 bases remaining between them. This CDR3 spans 13 amino acids. The CDR3 loop reads CASSLGQSTEAFF. The CDR3 DNA reads TGTGCCAGCAGCTTAGGACAGTCCACTGAAGCTTTCTTT.